The sequence of this TCR beta chain was determined in a study of CXCR3-negative and CXCR3-positive naive CD8 T cells. The TRB cDNA libraries were prepared by 5' RACE with UMI labels. TCRdb reprocessed the 5' RACE reads, keeping one entry per CDR3 protein, no DNA. The repertoire table contains 35,000 to 50,000 distinct CDR3 sequences. Germline CDR1 reads MRHNA; CDR2 reads SNTAGT. There are 15 residues in the CDR3. Sequencing input: memory CD8+ T cells from blood. The chain couples TRBV6-4 to TRBJ2-3; TCRdb's D gene call, TRBD1, goes unchecked for lack of DNA. The sequence derives from a human donor in good health. Some clones in this sample may be carry-over from other donors' samples. CDR3 region: CASSEQGESADTQYF.